The subject of this entry is one T cell receptor (gamma chain). Other nucleotide sequences in the sample specify the same CDR3. With 2 bases clipped from V and 2 bases from J, the junction kept 0 bases outside the gene matches. Per the germline V gene, CDR1 is EGSTGY and CDR2 is YDSYTSSV. The CDR3 is 12 residues long. TCRdb re-identified clones in the RT-PCR reads via CATT. The sample consists of some 1,100 gamma-chain clones, approximately 24% of them appearing once. This specimen belongs to a study of gamma-delta T cells after stem cell transplantation. The receptor was isolated from a human donor. It is not recorded whose cells these are; they may come from a transplant donor. The sequencing input was gamma-delta T cells. The chain has TRGV4 and TRGJ1 or TRGJ2. The J gene is not listed in TCRdb, so it was assigned here from a DNA match to germline. This CDR3 is CATWDDYYKKLF. The CDR3 nucleotides are TGTGCCACCTGGGATGATTATTATAAGAAACTCTTT.